These T cell receptor beta chains were read from a single sample in a study of shared clonotypes between healthy human individuals. The assay was immunoSEQ multiplex PCR, and TCRdb's table has in-frame clones only and misses some. The sample lists around 2,000,000 clones, about 94% occurring once. Material for sequencing was naive CD8+ T cells sorted from blood. The source of these receptors is a man aged 18 to 30 in good health. Each CDR3 is given with its conserved first and last residue. Fields, in order: J gene, V gene, clone size, D gene, CDR3 protein, CDR3 DNA. D genes are given only for firm matches. Clone sizes are given selectively: once, few, many, or a class where the clone is expanded.

TRBJ2-4,TRBV9,NA,NA,CASSVGGSTNIQYF,TGTGCCAGCAGCGTAGGAGGGAGTACGAACATTCAGTACTTC
TRBJ2-3,TRBV6-5,NA,NA,CASTQNTDTDTQYF,TGTGCCAGCACTCAAAATACGGACACAGATACGCAGTATTTT
TRBJ2-3,TRBV5-1,NA,TRBD2,CASSPSLAGSTDTQYF,TGCGCCAGCAGCCCCAGCCTAGCGGGTAGCACAGATACGCAGTATTTT
TRBJ2-5,TRBV19,NA,NA,CASSMIGEETQYF,TGTGCCAGTAGTATGATAGGGGAAGAGACCCAGTACTTC
TRBJ2-7,TRBV7-9,once,NA,CASSSGRLDYEQYF,TGTGCCAGCAGCTCAGGACGGTTAGACTACGAGCAGTACTTC
TRBJ2-5,TRBV9,NA,NA,CASSGQGRQETQYF,TGTGCCAGCAGCGGTCAGGGCCGGCAAGAGACCCAGTACTTC
TRBJ2-7,TRBV10-2,NA,NA,CASSGFFYEQYF,TGCGCCAGCAGTGGTTTTTTTTACGAGCAGTACTTC
TRBJ1-2,TRBV18,NA,TRBD1,CASSPISGQGSYGYTF,TGTGCCAGCTCACCGATCTCTGGACAGGGGAGCTATGGCTACACCTTC
TRBJ2-7,TRBV27,NA,NA,CASSVDGSYEQYF,TGTGCCAGCAGTGTCGACGGCTCCTACGAGCAGTACTTC
TRBJ1-1,TRBV9,NA,NA,CASKQGLNTEAFF,TGTGCCAGCAAACAGGGACTGAACACTGAAGCTTTCTTT
TRBJ2-7,TRBV6-1,NA,NA,CASSEVPGDEQYF,TGTGCCAGCAGTGAAGTTCCGGGGGACGAGCAGTACTTC
TRBJ2-3,TRBV7-9,NA,NA,CASSLWDSGTDTQYF,TGTGCCAGCAGCCTATGGGACTCGGGCACAGATACGCAGTATTTT
TRBJ1-5,TRBV6-5,NA,NA,CASSYKVDQPQHF,TGTGCCAGCAGTTACAAGGTCGATCAGCCCCAGCATTTT
TRBJ2-3,TRBV7-9,NA,TRBD1,CASIDTGTGSTDTQYF,TGTGCCAGCATCGATACCGGGACAGGGTCCACAGATACGCAGTATTTT
TRBJ2-3,TRBV13,NA,NA,CASRYVRGGTDTQYF,TGTGCCAGCAGATACGTGAGGGGGGGCACAGATACGCAGTATTTT
TRBJ2-7,TRBV19,once,TRBD1,CASSIRTGYEQYF,TGTGCCAGTAGTATAAGGACAGGCTACGAGCAGTACTTC
TRBJ2-1,TRBV10-3,NA,TRBD2,CAIKGLAGIAYNEQFF,TGTGCCATCAAGGGACTAGCGGGAATCGCCTACAATGAGCAGTTCTTC
TRBJ2-7,TRBV30,NA,TRBD2,CAWSPTSGYEQYF,TGTGCCTGGAGTCCGACTAGCGGCTACGAGCAGTACTTC
TRBJ1-4,TRBV6-5,NA,TRBD1,CASSLTGNRAEKLFF,TGTGCCAGCAGTTTGACAGGGAATCGTGCTGAAAAACTGTTTTTT
TRBJ2-7,TRBV4-3,once,TRBD1,CASSQGQGLSYEQYF,TGCGCCAGCAGCCAAGGACAGGGGCTATCCTACGAGCAGTACTTC
TRBJ2-7,TRBV4-2,NA,NA,CASSQERRLPGRLYEQYF,TGTGCCAGCAGCCAAGAAAGAAGGTTGCCAGGGAGGCTTTACGAGCAGTACTTC
TRBJ1-1,TRBV4-1,NA,NA,CASSQGGNTEAFF,TGCGCCAGCAGCCAGGGGGGGAACACTGAAGCTTTCTTT
TRBJ2-1,TRBV7-6,NA,TRBD1,CASSLDRDGINEQFF,TGTGCCAGCAGTCTAGACAGGGATGGGATTAATGAGCAGTTCTTC
TRBJ2-7,TRBV5-1,NA,NA,CASSLVAGGTWEQYF,TGCGCCAGCAGCTTGGTGGCAGGGGGGACATGGGAGCAGTACTTC
TRBJ2-3,TRBV5-1,once,NA,CASTRIYPTSTDTQYF,TGCGCCAGCACCAGGATATACCCGACTAGCACAGATACGCAGTATTTT
TRBJ2-7,TRBV30,NA,NA,CAWSVGGPGEQYF,TGTGCCTGGAGTGTCGGTGGTCCAGGTGAGCAGTACTTC
TRBJ2-7,TRBV4-1,once,NA,CASSQQGPVSYEQYF,TGCGCCAGCAGCCAACAGGGACCCGTCTCCTACGAGCAGTACTTC
TRBJ2-3,TRBV11-2,NA,NA,CASSLVPRLTNTDTQYF,TGTGCCAGCAGCTTAGTTCCACGCCTGACTAACACAGATACGCAGTATTTT
TRBJ2-1,TRBV9,NA,NA,CASSLVGVDNEQFF,TGTGCCAGCAGCCTAGTCGGGGTCGACAATGAGCAGTTCTTC
TRBJ1-5,TRBV27,NA,TRBD1,CASSPRGLNQPQHF,TGTGCCAGCAGTCCCAGGGGGCTCAATCAGCCCCAGCATTTT
TRBJ2-1,TRBV10-3,NA,NA,CAISEQHFTVNEQFF,TGTGCCATCAGTGAGCAACATTTTACGGTTAATGAGCAGTTCTTC
TRBJ2-7,TRBV9,NA,NA,CASSPRGGLTEQYF,TGTGCCAGCAGTCCTAGAGGGGGGCTAACCGAGCAGTACTTC
TRBJ1-2,TRBV10-3,NA,NA,CAISEAGGPHYGYTF,TGTGCCATCAGTGAGGCGGGGGGCCCTCACTATGGCTACACCTTC
TRBJ2-1,TRBV11-3,NA,NA,CASSHGHLNEQFF,TGTGCCAGCAGCCACGGACACCTCAATGAGCAGTTCTTC
TRBJ2-3,TRBV4-3,NA,TRBD2,CASSPGTSGFTDTQYF,TGCGCCAGCAGCCCCGGGACTAGCGGTTTCACAGATACGCAGTATTTT
TRBJ2-7,TRBV6-5,NA,TRBD1,CASRLGQGAEQYF,TGTGCCAGCAGACTCGGACAGGGAGCCGAGCAGTACTTC
TRBJ2-3,TRBV13,NA,NA,CASSLSFPGSDTQYF,TGTGCCAGCAGCCTCAGTTTCCCAGGGTCCGATACGCAGTATTTT
TRBJ2-7,TRBV27,NA,TRBD1,CASSLLTGGSEQYF,TGTGCCAGCAGTTTATTGACAGGGGGCTCCGAGCAGTACTTC
TRBJ2-7,TRBV10-2,few,NA,CASSESSYEQYF,TGCGCCAGCAGTGAGTCATCCTACGAGCAGTACTTC
TRBJ2-1,TRBV9,NA,NA,CASSGELGYNEQFF,TGTGCCAGCAGCGGGGAACTAGGTTACAATGAGCAGTTCTTC
TRBJ2-1,TRBV6-5,NA,NA,CASSPGPINEQFF,TGTGCCAGCAGTCCCGGTCCTATCAATGAGCAGTTCTTC
TRBJ1-6,TRBV2,NA,NA,CASSAGRTYNSPLHF,TGTGCCAGCAGTGCGGGACGGACCTATAATTCACCCCTCCACTTT
TRBJ2-1,TRBV7-9,NA,NA,CASIGRQGNNEQFF,TGTGCCAGCATTGGCCGTCAGGGAAATAATGAGCAGTTCTTC
TRBJ1-6,TRBV6-4,NA,TRBD1,CAGSPGQGAISYNSPLHF,TGTGCCGGAAGTCCGGGACAGGGGGCAATTTCCTATAATTCACCCCTCCACTTT
TRBJ2-7,TRBV13,NA,NA,CASSRGAIQGFGSEQYF,TGTGCCAGCAGCCGAGGTGCTATACAGGGTTTTGGGTCCGAGCAGTACTTC
TRBJ2-5,TRBV10-3,NA,NA,CAISESDDSYQETQYF,TGTGCCATCAGTGAGTCAGATGACTCGTACCAAGAGACCCAGTACTTC
TRBJ2-2,TRBV5-6,NA,NA,CASSLELEGVTGELFF,TGTGCCAGCAGCTTGGAACTAGAGGGGGTGACCGGGGAGCTGTTTTTT
TRBJ2-7,TRBV6-1,NA,TRBD1,CAGATGYYEQYF,TGTGCCGGTGCGACAGGGTACTACGAGCAGTACTTC
TRBJ2-7,TRBV4-3,NA,TRBD1,CASSQVYRGDWGYEQYF,TGCGCCAGCAGCCAAGTTTACAGGGGGGATTGGGGCTACGAGCAGTACTTC
TRBJ1-5,TRBV10-3,NA,NA,CAVSGGGGNQPQHF,TGTGCCGTTTCGGGAGGGGGGGGCAATCAGCCCCAGCATTTT
TRBJ2-7,TRBV19,NA,TRBD1,CASSATGDRPWYEQYF,TGTGCCAGTAGTGCAACCGGGGACAGACCATGGTACGAGCAGTACTTC
TRBJ2-3,TRBV5-8,NA,TRBD2,CASSSLGLGGPDTQYF,TGTGCCAGCAGCTCGTTGGGACTAGGAGGCCCAGATACGCAGTATTTT
TRBJ1-2,TRBV11-2,NA,NA,CASSPGAGHYGYTF,TGTGCCAGCAGTCCGGGGGCAGGGCACTATGGCTACACCTTC
TRBJ2-7,TRBV28,NA,NA,CASSRTTYEQYF,TGTGCCAGCTCACGGACTACTTACGAGCAGTACTTC
TRBJ2-5,TRBV10-3,NA,NA,CAISPSGSQETQYF,TGTGCCATCAGCCCTTCAGGGAGCCAAGAGACCCAGTACTTC